The present T cell receptor beta chain was sequenced within a study of blood T cell repertoires in COVID-19. Original handling: Estimated nucleated cell counts came from reference gene primer amplification. Using immunoSEQ multiplex PCR, the repertoire was profiled, and TCRdb retains in-frame clones only, with some absent. D and trimming come from the DNA, and the V and J calls and clone size come from that table. The table lists roughly 400,000 clones, approximately 90% of them singletons. V was clipped by 0 bases and J by 5 bases, with 11 bases between them. CDR3 length equals 14 residues. Germline values: CDR1 SGHAT, CDR2 FQNNGV.

The gene calls are TRBV11-2 and TRBJ2-7; D possibly corresponds to TRBD1 (5 bases). The material sequenced was PBMCs or T cells enriched from blood (not recorded which). The TCR was taken from a woman aged 18-30 years who had been exposed to COVID-19. CDR3 nucleotides: TGTGCCAGCAGCTTAGACAGGGCCCAGGACGAGCAGTACTTC. It specifies CASSLDRAQDEQYF.